The clone carrying this T cell receptor beta chain appeared a single time. Its cognate antigen is unknown. For the second PCR, which ran for roughly 6 to 12 cycles, a sample-barcoded 5' primer and a J-beta primer mix were used. Through a template-switch adaptor with 12 random nucleotides, each cDNA molecule received a tag. TCRdb processed the 5' RACE reads anew with MiXCR; each CDR3 protein has one entry. The repertoire includes 900,000 to 950,000 distinct CDR3 sequences, approximately 32% of them detected once, and roughly 10% sits in the top ten. This sample was taken from a study of blood T cells in healthy people across ages. Study results and caveats: Naive and antigen-experienced cells were not separated, limiting conclusive comparison. Age brought a roughly linear fall in TCR beta diversity measured per million T cells.

V gave up 11 bases and J gave up 5 bases; unmatched junction bases: 10. The CDR3 is 13 residues long. Germline CDR1 ENHRY, CDR2 SYGVKD. These sequences were also reported in another study, on T cells of mothers and their children.

Material: blood. The chain recombines TRBV10-3 with TRBJ1-1; 8 bases map to TRBD1. The source is a woman in her thirties or forties in good health. CDR3 DNA sequence: TGTGCCGTCCGACCTCAGGGGGCAACTGAAGCTTTCTTT. Residues: CAVRPQGATEAFF.